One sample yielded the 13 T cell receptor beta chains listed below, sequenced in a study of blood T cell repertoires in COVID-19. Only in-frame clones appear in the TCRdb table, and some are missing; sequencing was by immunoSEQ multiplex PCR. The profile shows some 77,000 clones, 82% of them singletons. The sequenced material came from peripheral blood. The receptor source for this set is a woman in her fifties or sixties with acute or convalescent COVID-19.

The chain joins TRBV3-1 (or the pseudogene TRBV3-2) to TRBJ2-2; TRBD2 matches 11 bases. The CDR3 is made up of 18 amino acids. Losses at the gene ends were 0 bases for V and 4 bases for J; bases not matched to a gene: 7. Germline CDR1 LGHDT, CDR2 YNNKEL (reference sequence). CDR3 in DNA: TGTGCCAGCAGCCAAGACCCCCTCACTAGCGGGAGCACCGGGGAGCTGTTTTTT. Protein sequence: CASSQDPLTSGSTGELFF.

The CDR3 nucleotides read TGCAGTGCTAGTAGACAGGGGGCGCAGAACACTGAAGCTTTCTTT. This codes for CSASRQGAQNTEAFF. The chain has TRBV20-1 and TRBJ1-1; TRBD1 agrees at 10 bases. J lost 1 base, V lost 3 bases, and 5 bases had no gene match. In germline, CDR1 is DFQATT, CDR2 SNEGSKA (reference sequence). This CDR3 spans 15 amino acids.

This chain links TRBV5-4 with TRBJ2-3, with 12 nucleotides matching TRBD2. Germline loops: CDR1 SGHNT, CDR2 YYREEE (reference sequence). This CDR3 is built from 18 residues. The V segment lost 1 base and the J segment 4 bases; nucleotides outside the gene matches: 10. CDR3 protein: CASSLRTSGVPTPDTQYF. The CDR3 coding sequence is TGTGCCAGCAGCTTGAGGACTAGCGGGGTACCAACCCCAGATACGCAGTATTTT.

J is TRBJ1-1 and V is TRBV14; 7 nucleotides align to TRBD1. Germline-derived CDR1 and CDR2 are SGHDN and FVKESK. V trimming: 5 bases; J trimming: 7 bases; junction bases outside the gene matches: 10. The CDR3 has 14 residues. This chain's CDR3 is CASSYSGGTGEAFF. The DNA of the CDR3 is TGTGCCAGCAGCTACTCAGGGGGAACGGGTGAAGCTTTCTTT.

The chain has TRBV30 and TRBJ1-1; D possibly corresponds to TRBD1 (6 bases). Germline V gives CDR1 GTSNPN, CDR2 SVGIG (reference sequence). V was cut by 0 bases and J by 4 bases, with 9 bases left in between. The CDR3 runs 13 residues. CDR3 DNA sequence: TGTGCCTGGAGTGTTTGGGACACCACTGAAGCTTTCTTT. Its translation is CAWSVWDTTEAFF. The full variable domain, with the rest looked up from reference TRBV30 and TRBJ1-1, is SQTIHQWPATLVQPVGSPLSLECTVEGTSNPNLYWYRQAAGRGLQLLFYSVGIGQISSEVPQNLSASRPQDRQFILSSKKLLLSDSGFYLCAWSVWDTTEAFFGQGTRLTVV.

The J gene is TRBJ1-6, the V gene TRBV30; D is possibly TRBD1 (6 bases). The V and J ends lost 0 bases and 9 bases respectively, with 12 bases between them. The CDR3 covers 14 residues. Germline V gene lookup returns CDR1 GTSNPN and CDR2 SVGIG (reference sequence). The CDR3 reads CAWSVLGARSPLHF. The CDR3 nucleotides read TGTGCCTGGAGTGTATTGGGGGCGCGTTCACCCCTCCACTTT.

The CDR3, as DNA: TGTGCCAGCAGTCAATGGACAGGGGGCCCCTACGAGCAGTACTTC. It specifies CASSQWTGGPYEQYF. The V call is TRBV6-5, the J call TRBJ2-7; 11 nucleotides agree with TRBD1. Germline V gene lookup returns CDR1 MNHEY and CDR2 SVGAGI. Unmatched junction bases numbered 5, after V lost 5 bases and J lost 2 bases. This CDR3 contains 15 residues.

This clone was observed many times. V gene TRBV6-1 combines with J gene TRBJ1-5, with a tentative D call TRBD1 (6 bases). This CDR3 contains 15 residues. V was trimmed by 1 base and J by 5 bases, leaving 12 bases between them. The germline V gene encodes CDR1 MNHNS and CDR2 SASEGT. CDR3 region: CASSEDETGHQPQHF. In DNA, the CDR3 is TGTGCCAGCAGTGAAGATGAAACAGGGCATCAGCCCCAGCATTTT.

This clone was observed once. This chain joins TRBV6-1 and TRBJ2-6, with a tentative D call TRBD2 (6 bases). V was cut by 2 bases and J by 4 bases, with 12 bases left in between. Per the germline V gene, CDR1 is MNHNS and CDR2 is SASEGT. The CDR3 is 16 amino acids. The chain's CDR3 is CASSERAGMGANVLTF. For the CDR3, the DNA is TGTGCCAGCAGTGAACGTGCGGGGATGGGGGCCAACGTCCTGACTTTC.

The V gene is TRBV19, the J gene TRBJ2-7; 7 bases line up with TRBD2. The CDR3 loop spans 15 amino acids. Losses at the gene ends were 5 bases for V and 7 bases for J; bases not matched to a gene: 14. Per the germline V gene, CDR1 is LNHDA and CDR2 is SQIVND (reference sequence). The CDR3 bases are TGTGCCAGTAGTGAGCTAGCGGAAAGGGGTGGGGAGCAGTACTTC. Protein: CASSELAERGGEQYF.

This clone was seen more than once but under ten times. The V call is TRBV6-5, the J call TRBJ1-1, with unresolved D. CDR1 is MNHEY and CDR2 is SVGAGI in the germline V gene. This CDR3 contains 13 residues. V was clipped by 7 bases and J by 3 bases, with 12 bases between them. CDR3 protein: CASTIHRDTEAFF. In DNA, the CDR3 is TGTGCCAGCACGATACACAGAGACACTGAAGCTTTCTTT.

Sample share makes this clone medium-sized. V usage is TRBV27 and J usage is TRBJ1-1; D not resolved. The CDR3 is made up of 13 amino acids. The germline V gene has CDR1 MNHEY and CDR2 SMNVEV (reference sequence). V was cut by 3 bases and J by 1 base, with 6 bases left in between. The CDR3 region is CASSLEGNTEAFF. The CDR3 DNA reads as TGTGCCAGCAGTTTGGAGGGGAACACTGAAGCTTTCTTT.

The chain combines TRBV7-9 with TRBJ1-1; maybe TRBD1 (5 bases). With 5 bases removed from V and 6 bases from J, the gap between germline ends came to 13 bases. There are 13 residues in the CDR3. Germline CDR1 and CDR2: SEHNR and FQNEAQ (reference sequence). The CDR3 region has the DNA TGTGCCAGCAGCGAAAACGGGGGGGCTGAAGCTTTCTTT. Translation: CASSENGGAEAFF.